The clone carrying this T cell receptor beta chain showed up many times. TCRdb re-called the RT-PCR reads with MiXCR, one entry per CDR3 protein. Of about 700,000 distinct CDR3 sequences listed, 13% to 15% are singletons. Germline V lookup: CDR1 SEHNR, CDR2 FQNEAQ (reference sequence). This CDR3 spans 17 amino acids. V lost 6 bases and J lost 0, with 20 bases in between. Input material: memory CD4+ T cells from blood. This rearrangement joins TRBV7-9 to TRBJ2-5; a possible D gene is TRBD1 (6 bases). This sequence was found in a female donor in good health, serving as a healthy control. This CDR3 reads CASSHPGGRTYQETQYF. The CDR3 DNA follows: TGTGCCAGCAGTCACCCTGGGGGCAGGACGTACCAAGAGACCCAGTACTTC.